The subject of this entry is one T cell receptor beta chain. Its cognate antigen is unknown. The sample belongs to a study of CXCR3-negative and CXCR3-positive naive CD8 T cells. Findings and caveats of the study: Each naive subset displayed comparably high diversity, whereas memory CD8+ cells displayed much lower diversity.

The CDR3 spans 17 residues. Per the germline V gene, CDR1 is MDHEN and CDR2 is SYDVKM. It was by 5' RACE with UMI labels that the TRB cDNA libraries were prepared. TCRdb reprocessed the 5' RACE reads and reports one entry per CDR3 protein, with no DNA. This table lists tens of thousands of distinct CDR3 sequences. The sequence came from a human donor in good health. Some clones in this sample may be carry-over from other donors' samples. The gene calls are TRBV28 and TRBJ2-2; with no DNA, the TCRdb D assignment of TRBD1 cannot be verified. Sequencing input: naive CXCR3- CD8+ T cells from blood. Noted subset: CD45RO-CCR7+CD27+CD95- naive CD8+ T cells lacking CXCR3 (TNR3-). The CDR3 here is CASSLLGQGSNTGELFF.